Following are 20 T cell receptor beta chains from one sample sequenced in a study of tumor and adjacent non-tumor tissue in lung cancer. The template was RNA from unsorted bulk tissue. Distant lung tissue was collected more than 3 cm away from the tumor edge. Three rounds of nested PCR, following a modified ARM-PCR protocol, produced the TCRbeta library. TCRdb redid the calling of the multiplex PCR reads with MiXCR, one entry per CDR3 protein. This table has about 100,000 distinct CDR3 sequences, approximately 65% appearing once. Sequencing used distant non-tumor lung tissue. Receptor source: a man aged 25-45 years with non-small cell lung cancer.

The chain employs TRBV28 and TRBJ2-4, with 10 bases lining up with TRBD1. The end of the DNA is better explained by TRBJ2-1, so the J call may be wrong. Germline-derived CDR1 and CDR2 are MDHEN and SYDVKM. This CDR3 is built from 15 residues. This CDR3 reads CASSFPGQGLNIQFF. The CDR3 nucleotides are TGTGCCAGCAGTTTTCCGGGACAGGGGCTGAACATTCAGTTCTTC.

Notes on this clonotype: With a much larger clone just one base away, this may be a read error. V gene TRBV20-1 combines with J gene TRBJ1-5; D uncertain. Germline CDR1 DFQATT, CDR2 SNEGSKA (reference sequence). The CDR3 extends over 14 amino acids. The CDR3 region is CSAREGQEYQPRHF. The CDR3 DNA is TGCAGTGCTAGAGAAGGGCAGGAGTATCAGCCCCGGCATTTT.

This clonotype was recorded once. The CDR3 does not close with the conserved phenylalanine or tryptophan, likely indicating a read error. No DNA is shown, since the ends of the CDR3 on it are uncertain; the CDR3 is the one TCRdb lists. The chain uses TRBV6-1 and TRBJ1-5; the table gives TRBD1 as D, unverified against the DNA. Germline-derived CDR1 and CDR2 are MNHNS and SASEGT. The CDR3 comprises 14 residues, both ends counted. The CDR3 protein is CASRTGGVGQPQHS.

This clonotype is medium-sized within its sample. The chain has TRBV11-2 and TRBJ2-3; D unclear. The germline V gene has CDR1 SGHAT and CDR2 FQNNGV. Trimming left V 3 bases short and J 5 bases short, with 9 bases between. CDR3 length equals 13 residues. The CDR3 sequence is CASSFGWEDTQYF. CDR3 nucleotide sequence: TGTGCCAGCAGCTTTGGCTGGGAAGATACGCAGTATTTT. The entire variable domain, with the rest obtained from reference TRBV11-2 and TRBJ2-3, is as follows: EAGVAQSPRYKIIEKRQSVAFWCNPISGHATLYWYQQILGQGPKLLIQFQNNGVVDDSQLPKDRFSAERLKGVDSTLKIQPAKLEDSAVYLCASSFGWEDTQYFGPGTRLTVL.

A word on this clonotype: Because the CDR3 is missing its conserved closing phenylalanine or tryptophan, this is likely a read error. The rearrangement uses TRBV20-1 and TRBJ2-7; 9 positions match TRBD1. The germline V gene has CDR1 DFQATT and CDR2 SNEGSKA (reference sequence). The CDR3 totals 17 residues. As DNA, the CDR3 is TGCAATGCTCGAGGGACGGTCCCGGGACAGGGCACCTACGAGCAGTACTGC. It yields the protein CNARGTVPGQGTYEQYC.

V and J are TRBV11-2 and TRBJ2-1; 9 positions match TRBD2. Germline lookup yields CDR1 SGHAT and CDR2 FQNNGV. The CDR3 is 16 residues long. In DNA, the CDR3 is TGTGTCAACAACCATCTCCTAGCGGGAAATGACAATGAGCAGTTCTTC. Amino acids: CVNNHLLAGNDNEQFF.

This clonotype showed up many times. The chain joins TRBV6-2 or TRBV6-3 to TRBJ2-7, with D tentatively TRBD1 (5 bases). Germline V CDR1 and CDR2: MNHEY, SVGEGT. This CDR3 region has 13 residues. The germline V and J ends were trimmed by 2 bases and 6 bases, with 11 bases remaining between them. DNA for the CDR3: TGTGCCAGCAGTTACAACTTGGGGCCCGAGCAGTACTTC. Its protein is CASSYNLGPEQYF.

In its sample, this clonotype was seen a few times. This may be a read error, as it is one base from a much larger clone. The chain is built from TRBV20-1 and TRBJ1-2, with a tentative D call TRBD1 (6 bases). Germline CDR1 reads DFQATT; CDR2 reads SNEGSKA (reference sequence). CDR3 length: 16 amino acids. Trimming cost V 0 bases and J 2 bases, with 16 bases left between them. This CDR3 reads CSARDSGAGVNYGYTF. The CDR3 DNA follows: TGCAGTGCTAGAGATTCCGGGGCAGGGGTCAACTATGGCTACACCTTC.

Of note for this clonotype: A much larger clonotype is one base distant, so this may be a read error. J is TRBJ1-1 and V is TRBV7-8; TRBD1 might be the D (6 bases). Germline V gene data show CDR1 as SGHVS and CDR2 as FQNEAQ. The CDR3 is 15 amino acids. The CDR3 protein is CASSLEGVLNTDAFF. The CDR3 region has the DNA TGTGCCAGCAGCTTAGAGGGGGTCTTGAACACTGATGCTTTCTTT.

This clonotype was recorded at least ten times. This chain uses TRBV4-1 with TRBJ2-1; TRBD1 is a possible D gene (6 bases). The ends were cut back, 4 bases at V and 8 bases at J, with 15 bases in the middle. This CDR3 spans 14 amino acids. CDR1 and CDR2 (germline): MGHRA, YSYEKL. The CDR3 reads CASSPSQGYDEQFF. The DNA of the CDR3 is TGCGCCAGCAGCCCCTCACAGGGATACGATGAGCAGTTCTTC.

Of note for this clonotype: At one end the junction does not follow the germline gene, possibly because of a read error. V is TRBV20-1 and J is TRBJ2-2; perhaps TRBD1 as D (7 bases). Germline V gives CDR1 DFQATT, CDR2 SNEGSKA (reference sequence). The CDR3 spans 15 residues. The CDR3 region has the DNA TGCAGTGCCCCTAGACAGGGAGGAAACGCCGGGGAACTGTTTTTT. This sequence encodes CSAPRQGGNAGELFF.

Points on this clonotype: An end of the junction does not agree with germline; a read error may underlie this. The CDR3 DNA reads as TGCAGTGCCCTGGACAGGGGGCTAGTCGGCTACACTTTC. Translated, it gives CSALDRGLVGYTF. V gene TRBV20-1 combines with J gene TRBJ1-2; 11 positions match TRBD1. This CDR3 has 13 amino acids. Germline V gene sequence: CDR1 DFQATT, CDR2 SNEGSKA (reference sequence).

This clonotype has ten or more counts. The rearrangement links TRBV4-1 to TRBJ2-3, with 11 bases identical to TRBD2. V trimming: 0 bases; J trimming: 2 bases; junction bases outside the gene matches: 7. The CDR3 runs 18 residues. Germline loops: CDR1 MGHRA, CDR2 YSYEKL. The CDR3: CASSQDFRTSGFTDTQYF. Written as DNA, the CDR3 is TGCGCCAGCAGCCAAGATTTCAGGACTAGCGGGTTCACAGATACGCAGTATTTT.

This clonotype was seen many times. The chain combines TRBV10-3 with TRBJ1-2; D may be TRBD1 (5 bases). The germline V gene has CDR1 ENHRY and CDR2 SYGVKD. V was shortened by 3 bases and J by 4 bases, with 12 bases between the two germline ends. The CDR3 loop spans 14 amino acids. The CDR3 DNA follows: TGTGCCATCAGTGACGAGGGGCTTGGCTATGGCTACACCTTC. Translating gives CAISDEGLGYGYTF.

Points on this clonotype: At one end the junction does not follow the germline gene, possibly because of a read error. V and J are TRBV5-1 and TRBJ1-1; D may be TRBD1 (6 bases). Germline V CDR1 and CDR2: SGHRS, YFSETQ. CDR3 size: 16 residues. The CDR3 loop is CASNLGPGARNTEAFF. In DNA form, the CDR3 reads TGCGCCAGCAACTTGGGCCCAGGGGCCAGGAACACTGAAGCTTTCTTT. The full variable domain, in which reference TRBV5-1 and TRBJ1-1 provide the parts outside the CDR3, is KAGVTQTPRYLIKTRGQQVTLSCSPISGHRSVSWYQQTPGQGLQFLFEYFSETQRNKGNFPGRFSGRQFSNSRSEMNVSTLELGDSALYLCASNLGPGARNTEAFFGQGTRLTVV.

A few counts support this clonotype. Given a much more abundant clone one base away, this may be a read error. V and J are TRBV20-1 and TRBJ2-1; 9 nucleotides match TRBD2. Germline V CDR1 and CDR2: DFQATT, SNEGSKA (reference sequence). Germline trimming cut 6 bases from V and 5 bases from J; bases unmatched to any gene: 8. The CDR3 contains 14 residues. The CDR3 spells CSAASGMYDNEQFF. In nucleotides, the CDR3 is TGCAGTGCGGCTAGCGGGATGTATGACAATGAGCAGTTCTTC.

As to this clonotype: Relative to the germline gene, one junction end is altered; a read error may explain this. This chain connects TRBV6-5 to TRBJ1-5, with 7 positions matching TRBD1. CDR3 length: 15 amino acids. Germline CDR1 reads MNHEY; CDR2 reads SVGAGI. The CDR3 DNA is TGTGCCAGCAGTTTCGGGATAGGGGGCAATCAGTCCCAGCATTTT. Encoded protein: CASSFGIGGNQSQHF.

Concerning this clonotype: One end of the junction is discordant with germline, which a read error may explain. V is TRBV29-1 and J is TRBJ2-7; 7 bases line up with TRBD1. The CDR3 covers 12 residues. The germline V gene encodes CDR1 SQVTM and CDR2 ANQGSEA. CDR3 nucleotides: TGTAGCGTTCACAGGGGCTCCTACGAGCAGCACTTC. Translation: CSVHRGSYEQHF.

The chain recombines TRBV5-4 with TRBJ2-7, with D possibly being TRBD1 or TRBD2 (6 bases each). Deletions cut 9 bases from V and 2 bases from J, with 18 bases between. This CDR3 spans 14 amino acids. The V gene's germline CDR1 is SGHNT and CDR2 YYREEE (reference sequence). The CDR3 nucleotides are TGTGCCATCTTCTCTCAGGGGAGGACCTACGAGCAGTACTTC. Protein product: CAIFSQGRTYEQYF.

On this clonotype: The final CDR3 position lacks the conserved phenylalanine or tryptophan, pointing to a likely read error. The chain employs TRBV4-2 and TRBJ2-2; D possibly corresponds to TRBD2 (6 bases). Germline loops: CDR1 LGHNA, CDR2 YNFKEQ. The CDR3 has 19 residues. The CDR3 here is CASSQEPPGADGSTGELFS. The CDR3 region has the DNA TGTGCAAGCAGCCAAGAACCCCCCGGGGCCGACGGGAGCACCGGGGAGCTGTTTTCT.